Listed here is a single T cell receptor beta chain. Sequencing was performed with immunoSEQ multiplex PCR; in TCRdb, only in-frame clones are kept and a portion is missing. The sample records approximately 400,000 clones, just under 95% being singletons. The sample is drawn from a study of shared T cell receptors in the human thymus. The CDR3 is made up of 16 amino acids. The germline CDR1 and CDR2 sequences are LNHDA and SQIVND (reference sequence). Deletions cut 1 base from V and 7 bases from J, with 17 bases between. Sequenced material: thymocytes. V gene TRBV19 combines with J gene TRBJ1-5; D unclear. This TCR was sampled from a human donor. The CDR3 reads CASSIGETPHYQPQHF. The CDR3 DNA reads as TGTGCCAGTAGTATAGGAGAGACACCCCACTACCAGCCCCAGCATTTT. The full variable domain, in which reference TRBV19 and TRBJ1-5 provide the parts outside the CDR3, is DGGITQSPKYLFRKEGQNVTLSCEQNLNHDAMYWYRQDPGQGLRLIYYSQIVNDFQKGDIAEGYSVSREKKESFPLTVTSAQKNPTAFYLCASSIGETPHYQPQHFGDGTRLSIL.